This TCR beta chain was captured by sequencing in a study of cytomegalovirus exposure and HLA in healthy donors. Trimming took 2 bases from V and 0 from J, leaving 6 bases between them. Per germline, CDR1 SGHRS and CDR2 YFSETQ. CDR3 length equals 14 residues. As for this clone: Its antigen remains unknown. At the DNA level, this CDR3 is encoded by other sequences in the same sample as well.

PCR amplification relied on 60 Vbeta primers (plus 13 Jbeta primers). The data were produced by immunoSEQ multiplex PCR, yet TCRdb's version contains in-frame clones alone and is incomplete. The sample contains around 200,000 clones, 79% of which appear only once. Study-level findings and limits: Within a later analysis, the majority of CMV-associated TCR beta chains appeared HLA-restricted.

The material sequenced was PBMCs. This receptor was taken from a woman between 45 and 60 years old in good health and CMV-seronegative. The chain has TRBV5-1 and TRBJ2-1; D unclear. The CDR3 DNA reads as TGCGCCAGCAGCTTTGGCAACTCCTACAATGAGCAGTTCTTC. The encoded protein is CASSFGNSYNEQFF. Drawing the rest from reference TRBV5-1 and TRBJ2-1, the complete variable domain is KAGVTQTPRYLIKTRGQQVTLSCSPISGHRSVSWYQQTPGQGLQFLFEYFSETQRNKGNFPGRFSGRQFSNSRSEMNVSTLELGDSALYLCASSFGNSYNEQFFGPGTRLTVL.